This TCR beta chain was retrieved from a study of blood T cell repertoires in COVID-19. This clone was recorded once. Trimming took 3 bases from V and 2 from J; bases not matched to a gene: 0. The CDR3 is 14 amino acids. Germline CDR1 SGHTA, CDR2 FQGNSA. As originally analysed: Amplification of reference gene primers was used by the study to estimate nucleated cell counts. Profiling relied on immunoSEQ multiplex PCR, and the TCRdb table lists in-frame clones only, not all of them. V and J calls and clone size follow that table, whereas D and trimming were derived from the DNA. Found here are roughly 230,000 clones, roughly 90% of them singletons; the top ten hold 0.7%.

The receptor's source is a human donor in a cohort sampled during active COVID-19. This chain connects TRBV7-2 to TRBJ1-2; TRBD1 aligns across 10 bases. Material: peripheral blood. The CDR3: CASSLTGGNYGYTF. The CDR3, as DNA: TGTGCCAGCAGCTTGACAGGGGGCAACTATGGCTACACCTTC.